Below, one T cell receptor (beta chain) is given with its context. Its antigen is unidentified. The data belong to a study of T cell responses to AZD1222 COVID-19 vaccine. Study-level findings and limits: The span of vaccine-associated CD4 TCRs extended across spike, with dominance at 160-218 and 743-854.

The protocol was immunoSEQ multiplex PCR, while the TCRdb copy is restricted to in-frame clones and leaves out a portion. The sample has 130,000 to 150,000 clones, roughly nine tenths seen once; the top ten hold roughly 1.5%. The V gene lost 4 bases and the J gene lost 8 bases, with 10 bases spanning the gap. The CDR3 runs to 12 residues. The germline CDR1 and CDR2 sequences are MGHDK and SYGVNS. The clonotype originates from an adult in good health. This sequence joins TRBV25-1 and TRBJ2-3; D ambiguous. The sample here was peripheral blood, taken on day 0 of AZD1222 vaccination. The CDR3 is CASSGLTVTQYF. DNA of the CDR3: TGTGCCAGCAGTGGTTTAACGGTTACGCAGTATTTT.